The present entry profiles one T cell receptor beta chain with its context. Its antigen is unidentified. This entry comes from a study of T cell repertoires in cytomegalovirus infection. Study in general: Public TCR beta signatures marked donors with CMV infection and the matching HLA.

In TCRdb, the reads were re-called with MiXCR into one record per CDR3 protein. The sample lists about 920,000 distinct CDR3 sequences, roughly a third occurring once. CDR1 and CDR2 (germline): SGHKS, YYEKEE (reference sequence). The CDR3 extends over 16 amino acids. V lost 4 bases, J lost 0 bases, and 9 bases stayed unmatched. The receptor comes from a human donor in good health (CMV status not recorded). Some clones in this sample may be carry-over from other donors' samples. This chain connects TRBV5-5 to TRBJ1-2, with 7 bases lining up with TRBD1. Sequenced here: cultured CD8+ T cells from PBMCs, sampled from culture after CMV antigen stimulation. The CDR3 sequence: CASSPGTEDPNYGYTF. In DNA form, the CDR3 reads TGTGCCAGCAGCCCCGGGACAGAGGACCCTAACTATGGCTACACCTTC.